This T cell receptor (beta chain) was profiled in a study of T cell responses to AZD1222 COVID-19 vaccine. Study results and caveats: Spike-specific TCR breadth and depth both grew after two AZD1222 doses.

Sequenced by immunoSEQ multiplex PCR; TCRdb stores in-frame clones only, minus some. The table has under 150,000 clones, about 90% seen once. This CDR3 is built from 14 residues. V shed 5 bases and J shed 3 bases, with 11 bases lying between them. The germline CDR1 and CDR2 sequences are LGHDT and YNNKEL (reference sequence). Only one count was recorded for this clone. The antigen remains undetermined. This sequence originates from an adult who received the AZD1222 COVID-19 vaccine. Sequencing was performed on peripheral blood, taken 28 days after the second AZD1222 dose. The chain recombines TRBV3-1 (or the pseudogene TRBV3-2) with TRBJ1-5, with D perhaps TRBD1 (6 bases). CDR3 nucleotide sequence: TGTGCCAGCAGCAATACAGGGACCAATCAGCCCCAGCATTTT. Translating it yields CASSNTGTNQPQHF.